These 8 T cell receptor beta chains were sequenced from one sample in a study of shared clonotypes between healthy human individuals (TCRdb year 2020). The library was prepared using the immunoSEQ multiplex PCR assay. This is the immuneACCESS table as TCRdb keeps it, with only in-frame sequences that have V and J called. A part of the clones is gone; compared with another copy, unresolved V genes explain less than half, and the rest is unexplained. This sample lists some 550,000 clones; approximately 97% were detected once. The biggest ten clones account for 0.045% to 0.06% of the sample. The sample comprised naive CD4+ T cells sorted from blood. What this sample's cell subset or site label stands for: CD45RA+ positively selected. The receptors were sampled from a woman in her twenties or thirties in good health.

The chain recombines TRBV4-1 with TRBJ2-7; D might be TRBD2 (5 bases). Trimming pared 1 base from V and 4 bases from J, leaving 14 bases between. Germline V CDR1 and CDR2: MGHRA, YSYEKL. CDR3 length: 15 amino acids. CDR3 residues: CASSQAGTGRYEQYF. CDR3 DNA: TGCGCCAGCAGCCAAGCGGGCACGGGAAGATACGAGCAGTACTTC.

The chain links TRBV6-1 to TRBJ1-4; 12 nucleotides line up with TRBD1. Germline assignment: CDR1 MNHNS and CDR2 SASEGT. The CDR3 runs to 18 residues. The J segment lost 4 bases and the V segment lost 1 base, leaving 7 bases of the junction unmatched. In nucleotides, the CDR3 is TGTGCCAGCAGTGAAGTCAGGGGACAGGGGGCCATTAATGAAAAACTGTTTTTT. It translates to CASSEVRGQGAINEKLFF.

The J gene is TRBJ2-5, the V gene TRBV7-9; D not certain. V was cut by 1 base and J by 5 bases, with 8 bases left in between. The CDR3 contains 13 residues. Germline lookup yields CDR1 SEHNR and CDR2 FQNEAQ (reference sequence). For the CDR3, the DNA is TGTGCCAGCAGCTTAGGGCCTGGGGAGACCCAGTACTTC. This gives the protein CASSLGPGETQYF.

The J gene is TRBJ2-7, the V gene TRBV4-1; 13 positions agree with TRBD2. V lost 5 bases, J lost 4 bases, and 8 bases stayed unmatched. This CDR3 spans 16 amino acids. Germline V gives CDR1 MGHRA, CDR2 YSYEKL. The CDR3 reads CASSLEGLAGKYEQYF. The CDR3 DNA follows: TGCGCCAGCAGCTTAGAGGGACTAGCGGGAAAATACGAGCAGTACTTC.

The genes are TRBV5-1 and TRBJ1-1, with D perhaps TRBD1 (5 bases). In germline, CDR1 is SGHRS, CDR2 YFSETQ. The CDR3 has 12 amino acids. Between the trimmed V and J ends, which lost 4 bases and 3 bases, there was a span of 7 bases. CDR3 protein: CASSTGHTEAFF. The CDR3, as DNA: TGCGCCAGCAGCACGGGACACACTGAAGCTTTCTTT.

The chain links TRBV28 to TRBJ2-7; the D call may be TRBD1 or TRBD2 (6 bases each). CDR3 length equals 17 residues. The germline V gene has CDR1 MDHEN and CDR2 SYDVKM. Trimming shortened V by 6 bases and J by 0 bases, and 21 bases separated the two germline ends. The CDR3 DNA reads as TGTGCCAGCAGCAAAGAGGGGGGCCCCGTATACTCCTACGAGCAGTACTTC. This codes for CASSKEGGPVYSYEQYF.

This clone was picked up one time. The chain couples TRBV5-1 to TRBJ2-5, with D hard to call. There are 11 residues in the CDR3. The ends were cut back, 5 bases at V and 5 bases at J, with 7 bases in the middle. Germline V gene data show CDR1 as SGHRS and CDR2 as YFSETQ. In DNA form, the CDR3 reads TGCGCCAGCAGGGCAGTGGAGACCCAGTACTTC. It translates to CASRAVETQYF. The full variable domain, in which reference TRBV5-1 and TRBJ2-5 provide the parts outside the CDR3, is KAGVTQTPRYLIKTRGQQVTLSCSPISGHRSVSWYQQTPGQGLQFLFEYFSETQRNKGNFPGRFSGRQFSNSRSEMNVSTLELGDSALYLCASRAVETQYFGPGTRLLVL.

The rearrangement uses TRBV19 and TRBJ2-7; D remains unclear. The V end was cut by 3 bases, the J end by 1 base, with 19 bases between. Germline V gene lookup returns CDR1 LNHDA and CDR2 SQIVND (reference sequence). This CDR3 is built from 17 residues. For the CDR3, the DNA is TGTGCCAGTAGTATTATAATCGGACGGCAAGGATCCTACGAGCAGTACTTC. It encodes CASSIIIGRQGSYEQYF.